This T cell receptor (beta chain) was obtained from a study of shared clonotypes between healthy human individuals. Broader study findings: Relative to their counterparts shared across all four donors, non-shared clonotypes exhibited diminished generation probabilities.

Details on this clone: Its target is unknown.

Clones were read by immunoSEQ multiplex PCR, and TCRdb kept only the in-frame ones, dropping some. The profile shows under 1,100,000 clones, around 76% of them singletons. The origin of this receptor is a man younger than 35 in good health. Material for sequencing was memory CD4+ T cells sorted from blood. Subset specified: CD45RA-negative fraction.

CDR3: CASRPLGDFLHSGANVLTF. For the CDR3, the DNA is TGTGCCAGCCGACCGCTAGGGGACTTCCTCCACTCTGGGGCCAACGTCCTGACTTTC. The genes are TRBV6-4 and TRBJ2-6; D is perhaps TRBD2 (6 bases). The germline V gene has CDR1 MRHNA and CDR2 SNTAGT. V lost 8 bases, J lost 0 bases, and 23 bases lay in between. This CDR3 has 19 amino acids.